Below are 22 T cell receptor beta chains sequenced from a single sample in a study of blood T cell repertoires in COVID-19. The method was immunoSEQ multiplex PCR; TCRdb's version includes in-frame clones alone and lacks a portion of them. The sample consists of 100,000 to 150,000 clones, about 86% of them appearing once. Sequenced: peripheral blood. The source of these receptors is a woman aged 50 to 65 with acute or convalescent COVID-19.

This chain links TRBV18 with TRBJ2-5; 8 bases align to TRBD1. CDR1 is KGHSH and CDR2 is LQKENI in the germline V gene. This CDR3 is 14 amino acids long. With 6 bases clipped from V and 2 bases from J, the junction kept 5 bases outside the gene matches. The CDR3 nucleotides read TGTGCCAGCTCCCCGGACAGGGTTCAAGAGACCCAGTACTTC. As protein: CASSPDRVQETQYF. The complete variable domain, with remaining parts taken from reference TRBV18 and TRBJ2-5, reads NAGVMQNPRHLVRRRGQEARLRCSPMKGHSHVYWYRQLPEEGLKFMVYLQKENIIDESGMPKERFSAEFPKEGPSILRIQQVVRGDSAAYFCASSPDRVQETQYFGPGTRLLVL.

This clone appeared a few times. This chain links TRBV27 with TRBJ2-3; weak D call: TRBD2 (7 bases). Germline V CDR1 and CDR2: MNHEY, SMNVEV (reference sequence). This CDR3 has 16 amino acids. V shed 3 bases and J shed 2 bases, with 15 bases lying between them. CDR3 sequence reads: CASSFSVRGATDTQYF. CDR3 bases: TGTGCCAGCAGTTTTAGTGTCCGGGGGGCCACAGATACGCAGTATTTT.

This chain links TRBV13 with TRBJ2-1, with TRBD2 identical over 9 bases. Unmatched junction bases numbered 3, after V lost 5 bases and J lost 4 bases. CDR3 length: 14 amino acids. Per the germline V gene, CDR1 is PRHDT and CDR2 is FYEKMQ (reference sequence). CDR3 residues: CASSISGRYNEQFF. The CDR3 nucleotides read TGTGCCAGCAGCATCAGCGGGAGGTACAATGAGCAGTTCTTC.

The chain couples TRBV7-3 to TRBJ2-3; 11 nucleotides align to TRBD2. The CDR3 has 16 residues. The V and J ends lost 5 bases and 1 base, in that order; junction bases with no gene match: 5. Germline values: CDR1 SGHTA, CDR2 FQGTGA. The CDR3 is CASSERLAGRTDTQYF. The CDR3 DNA follows: TGTGCCAGCAGCGAAAGACTAGCGGGACGCACAGATACGCAGTATTTT.

CDR3 bases: TGTGCCAGCAGCTTGGATGCCAGTGATCAGCCCCAGCATTTT. Protein sequence: CASSLDASDQPQHF. The chain joins TRBV5-6 to TRBJ1-5; the D is unclear. Trimming took 0 bases from V and 5 from J, leaving 9 bases between them. This CDR3 is 14 amino acids long. Per germline, CDR1 SGHDT and CDR2 YYEEEE.

This clone was detected once. The V gene is TRBV5-4, the J gene TRBJ1-2, with 10 bases that match TRBD1. Germline V lookup: CDR1 SGHNT, CDR2 YYREEE (reference sequence). V trimming: 4 bases; J trimming: 4 bases; junction bases outside the gene matches: 7. This CDR3 comprises 15 residues. CDR3 sequence reads: CASSRRDRGTYGYTF. The CDR3 DNA sequence: TGTGCCAGCAGCCGCCGGGACAGGGGAACCTATGGCTACACCTTC. Looking up the rest from reference TRBV5-4 and TRBJ1-2 gives the full variable domain: ETGVTQSPTHLIKTRGQQVTLRCSSQSGHNTVSWYQQALGQGPQFIFQYYREEENGRGNFPPRFSGLQFPNYSSELNVNALELDDSALYLCASSRRDRGTYGYTFGSGTRLTVV.

The V and J genes are TRBV4-1 and TRBJ1-2; D is ambiguous. V lost 0 bases to trimming and J lost 7 bases, with 15 bases between them. This CDR3 region has 15 residues. Germline lookup yields CDR1 MGHRA and CDR2 YSYEKL. The CDR3 nucleotides read TGCGCCAGCAGCCAAGATTTTCAAGGGAGGGCTGGCTACACCTTC. Protein product: CASSQDFQGRAGYTF.

The rearrangement uses TRBV6-5 and TRBJ1-4; the D is unclear. This CDR3 contains 13 residues. Germline CDR1 MNHEY, CDR2 SVGAGI. V lost 4 bases, J lost 7 bases, and 10 bases lay in between. The CDR3 bases are TGTGCCAGCAGTTCACAGACCGCTGAAAAACTGTTTTTT. As protein: CASSSQTAEKLFF.

This chain uses TRBV29-1 with TRBJ2-3; TRBD2 matches at 8 bases. Germline V gene data show CDR1 as SQVTM and CDR2 as ANQGSEA. Unmatched junction bases numbered 8, after V lost 4 bases and J lost 2 bases. This CDR3 has 15 amino acids. CDR3 sequence (DNA): TGCAGCGTTGCAATGGGCGGGGGGTACACAGATACGCAGTATTTT. Its translation: CSVAMGGGYTDTQYF.

The chain uses TRBV9 and TRBJ2-1; D unclear. The CDR3 has 13 amino acids. Germline V CDR1 and CDR2: SGDLS, YYNGEE. Trimming removed 5 bases at V and 4 bases at J, with 10 bases between. The CDR3 spells CASSPTTYNEQFF. The DNA of the CDR3 is TGTGCCAGCAGTCCTACTACATACAATGAGCAGTTCTTC.

The genes are TRBV6-5 and TRBJ1-2; no firm D call. The length of the CDR3 is 10 residues. Trimming removed 9 bases from V and 6 bases from J, with 8 bases in between. Per the germline V gene, CDR1 is MNHEY and CDR2 is SVGAGI. Here the CDR3 DNA reads TGTGCCAGTGGGAGGGATGGCTACACCTTC. Protein: CASGRDGYTF.

This chain uses TRBV18 with TRBJ2-1, with D tentatively TRBD1 (5 bases). This CDR3 is built from 14 residues. The germline gives CDR1 KGHSH, CDR2 LQKENI. Trimming stripped 6 bases from V and 1 base from J, with 10 bases between. CDR3 DNA: TGTGCCAGCTCCCTGGACATTTCCTACAATGAGCAGTTCTTC. Translation gives CASSLDISYNEQFF.

The chain recombines TRBV5-1 with TRBJ2-7; 9 bases map to TRBD1. V trimming: 3 bases; J trimming: 4 bases; junction bases outside the gene matches: 5. Germline CDR1 is SGHRS and CDR2 is YFSETQ. The CDR3 loop spans 14 amino acids. The CDR3 spells CASSSWTGEYEQYF. The CDR3 DNA reads TGCGCCAGCAGCTCCTGGACAGGGGAATACGAGCAGTACTTC.

The rearrangement joins TRBV4-1 to TRBJ2-2; 8 bases match TRBD2. V was pared by 0 bases and J by 4 bases, with 7 bases of the junction left unmatched. Germline V gives CDR1 MGHRA, CDR2 YSYEKL. The CDR3 totals 17 residues. CDR3 residues: CASSQDLGAGATGELFF. The CDR3 DNA reads TGCGCCAGCAGCCAAGACCTTGGAGCGGGAGCCACCGGGGAGCTGTTTTTT.

V is TRBV20-1 and J is TRBJ2-3, with TRBD2 as a possible D gene (6 bases). The length of the CDR3 is 15 residues. Germline-derived CDR1 and CDR2 are DFQATT and SNEGSKA (reference sequence). V dropped 6 bases and J dropped 2 bases, with 18 bases sitting between them. CDR3 DNA sequence: TGCAGTGCAAGTGGTAGCGGAGCTTCCACAGATACGCAGTATTTT. This encodes CSASGSGASTDTQYF.

This sequence joins TRBV4-1 and TRBJ1-1; 7 bases agree with TRBD1. The V segment lost 10 bases and the J segment 4 bases; nucleotides outside the gene matches: 12. Germline V gene lookup returns CDR1 MGHRA and CDR2 YSYEKL. The CDR3 contains 14 residues. The CDR3: CATTGQLFPTEAFF. As DNA, the CDR3 is TGCGCCACCACGGGACAGCTCTTCCCCACTGAAGCTTTCTTT.

This chain connects TRBV11-2 to TRBJ1-2; the D is unclear. Trimming shortened V by 5 bases and J by 3 bases, and 13 bases separated the two germline ends. The CDR3 consists of 14 residues. The V gene's germline CDR1 is SGHAT and CDR2 FQNNGV. The CDR3 is CASSGTGNHYGYTF. The CDR3, as DNA: TGTGCCAGCAGCGGTACCGGGAACCACTATGGCTACACCTTC.

CDR3 bases: TGTGCCAGCAGCTTAGACCCCCAGGACTTCACTGAAGCTTTCTTT. This gives the protein CASSLDPQDFTEAFF. The chain couples TRBV11-1 to TRBJ1-1; D uncertain. The germline CDR1 and CDR2 sequences are SGHAT and FQDESV (reference sequence). V dropped 1 base and J dropped 4 bases, with 13 bases sitting between them. This CDR3 is built from 15 residues.

This clone is a singleton in its sample. The rearrangement joins TRBV19 to TRBJ1-2; TRBD1 agrees at 8 bases. The CDR3 totals 13 residues. CDR1 LNHDA and CDR2 SQIVND come from the germline V gene (reference sequence). After removal of 3 bases from V and 4 bases from J, the junction contained 1 base not matched to a gene. DNA of the CDR3: TGTGCCAGTAGTATCGGGACAGGCTATGGCTACACCTTC. It specifies CASSIGTGYGYTF.

The J gene is TRBJ1-5, the V gene TRBV4-1; tentative D call: TRBD1 (5 bases). CDR1 is MGHRA, CDR2 YSYEKL, per germline. The V end lost 0 bases, the J end lost 3 bases, and 9 bases lay between the germline ends. CDR3 length: 15 residues. This CDR3 is CASSQDGAYNQPQHF. The CDR3 DNA is TGCGCCAGCAGCCAAGATGGGGCCTACAATCAGCCCCAGCATTTT.

The chain uses TRBV19 and TRBJ2-1; TRBD2 aligns across 9 bases. CDR3 length: 15 residues. J was trimmed by 4 bases and V by 5 bases; bases with no gene match: 6. Germline assignment: CDR1 LNHDA and CDR2 SQIVND (reference sequence). CDR3 coding DNA: TGTGCCAGTAGTCGTGCTAGCGGGGTTTACAATGAGCAGTTCTTC. It encodes CASSRASGVYNEQFF.

This clone came up once. V is TRBV13 and J is TRBJ2-1; 7 bases are a match to TRBD2. Germline assignment: CDR1 PRHDT and CDR2 FYEKMQ (reference sequence). J lost 5 bases, V lost 5 bases, and 6 bases had no gene match. This CDR3 is built from 14 residues. The CDR3 loop is CASSPRREHNEQFF. The CDR3 DNA follows: TGTGCCAGCAGCCCCCGGCGGGAGCACAATGAGCAGTTCTTC.